This is a list of T cell receptor beta chains from one sample in a study of regulatory T cells in long-lasting Graves disease. Using its own MiXCR run on the multiplex PCR reads, TCRdb lists one record per CDR3 protein. The table records about 420,000 distinct CDR3 sequences, less than 20% of them present only once. A further study also used this sample, focusing on T cells in Graves' hyperthyroidism and ophthalmopathy.

Material: peripheral blood mononuclear cells (PBMCs), obtained at new diagnosis, from a patient treated with antithyroid drugs. Receptor source: a woman younger than 35 with Graves disease. Each CDR3 is given with its conserved first and last residue. A D gene is named only where the DNA matches it firmly. Clone size is stated in some rows and not others, as once, few, many or a class when expanded.

TRBV18,TRBD1,TRBJ2-7,many,TGTGCCAGCTCACCAGACAGGGGCGCCTACGAGCAGTACTTC,CASSPDRGAYEQYF
TRBV28,TRBD2,TRBJ2-7,.,TGTGCCAGCACCCCGGGACTAGCGGGGAGCTCCTACGAGCAGTACTTC,CASTPGLAGSSYEQYF
TRBV2,TRBD2,TRBJ2-1,many,TGTGCCGGGGCGGGAGATAATGAGCAGTTCTTC,CAGAGDNEQFF
TRBV28,TRBD2,TRBJ2-7,many,TGTGCCAGCAGACAACTACTAGCGGGAGAATACGAGCAGTACTTC,CASRQLLAGEYEQYF
TRBV7-2,.,TRBJ2-2,.,TGTGCCAGCAGCCCTATATTGGGGGATACCGGGGAGCTGTTTTTT,CASSPILGDTGELFF
TRBV29-1,TRBD1,TRBJ1-1,many,TGCAGCGTTGGGACAGGGTCCACTGAAGCTTTCTTT,CSVGTGSTEAFF
TRBV28,.,TRBJ2-5,.,TGTGCCAGCAGAAAATGGGCGGGTCAGAACACTGAGACCCAGTACTTC,CASRKWAGQNTETQYF
TRBV5-1,TRBD1,TRBJ1-1,.,TGCGCCAGCAGCTTGAATACAGGGGTTCCGACTGAAGCTTTCTTT,CASSLNTGVPTEAFF
TRBV7-2,TRBD2,TRBJ2-2,many,TGTGCCAGCCAGCGGGAGAGGTCTGCCGGGGAGCTGTTTTTT,CASQRERSAGELFF
TRBV29-1,.,TRBJ2-7,many,TGCAGCGCAACCGGAGACCTAAGCTCCTACGAGCAGTACTTC,CSATGDLSSYEQYF
TRBV7-6,.,TRBJ2-7,.,TGTGCCAGCAGGCCGACAGCCCGCTCCTACGAGCAGTACTTC,CASRPTARSYEQYF
TRBV29-1,.,TRBJ2-6,few,TGCAGCGTTCGAATCCAGCCAGGTCTAGACGTCCTGACTTTC,CSVRIQPGLDVLTF
TRBV20-1,TRBD2,TRBJ2-7,many,TGCAGTGCTCGGGGCGGGAGCTCCTACGAGCAGTACTTC,CSARGGSSYEQYF
TRBV6-1,TRBD1,TRBJ1-5,.,TGTGCCAGCAGCATACAGGGGGCGAATCAGCCCCAGCATTTT,CASSIQGANQPQHF
TRBV2,.,TRBJ1-4,many,TGTGCCGCCCAAGTGGCCGGGCTGGGGGAAAAACTGTTTTTT,CAAQVAGLGEKLFF
TRBV6-1,TRBD1,TRBJ2-2,many,TGTGCCAGCAGCTTGTTACAGGGGTCCTCCGGGGAGCTGTTTTTT,CASSLLQGSSGELFF
TRBV2,TRBD1,TRBJ2-7,many,TGTGCCAGCACAACCGGGACAGAAGCCTACGAGCAGTACTTC,CASTTGTEAYEQYF
TRBV6-1,TRBD1,TRBJ1-3,.,TGTGCCAGCAGTGAAGCACCCAGGACAGGAGTCCTATATTTT,CASSEAPRTGVLYF
TRBV7-6,.,TRBJ2-3,.,TGTGCCAGCAGCTTAGAGACAGACCTAGATACGCAGTATTTT,CASSLETDLDTQYF
TRBV7-9,TRBD1,TRBJ2-7,few,TGTGCCAGCAGCTCAAGCGAGGGGGCGGTTGCCTACGAGCAGTACTTC,CASSSSEGAVAYEQYF
TRBV28,.,TRBJ1-2,few,TGTGCCTGCAGTTTACCCTCGCTGGGCTATGGCTACACCTTC,CACSLPSLGYGYTF
TRBV19,.,TRBJ1-5,many,TGTGCCAGTAGTTGGGTAGGGCGTAGCAATCAGCCCCAGCATTTT,CASSWVGRSNQPQHF
TRBV6-5,TRBD2,TRBJ2-3,.,TGTGCCAGCAGTTACTCCACTAGCGGACTTACCACAGATACGCAGTATTTT,CASSYSTSGLTTDTQYF
TRBV24-1,.,TRBJ2-3,.,TGTGCCACCAGTGACAGGGACCCCTCAGCGGCAGATACGCAGTATTTT,CATSDRDPSAADTQYF
TRBV9,.,TRBJ2-3,.,TGTGCCAGCAGCGGAGGGGCCCATACGCAGTATTTT,CASSGGAHTQYF
TRBV29-1,TRBD2,TRBJ2-2,.,TGCAGCGCAACTAGCGGACGGACCGGGGAGCTGTTTTTT,CSATSGRTGELFF
TRBV7-3,.,TRBJ2-2,.,TGTGCCAGCAGCTTAGGGGGAGCGGATTCGAACACCGGGGAGCTGTTTTTT,CASSLGGADSNTGELFF
TRBV11-2,.,TRBJ2-2,many,TGTGCCAGCAGCTTGGACCCGATCGGGGAGCTGTTTTTT,CASSLDPIGELFF
TRBV2,TRBD2,TRBJ2-2,.,TGTGCCAGCAGCACACGGCCGGTTCAGCAGCGGGAGGGACCCGGGGAGCTGTTTTTT,CASSTRPVQQREGPGELFF
TRBV6-2/TRBV6-3,TRBD1,TRBJ2-7,many,TGTGCCAGCAGAACCACTAGACAGGGCGAGGCCTACGAGCAGTACTTC,CASRTTRQGEAYEQYF
TRBV20-1,.,TRBJ2-7,many,TGCAGTGCTAGGGCGAGGAGCGAGCAGTACTTC,CSARARSEQYF
TRBV6-2/TRBV6-3,.,TRBJ1-5,.,TGTGCCAGCAGTTCCCAAATCCCCGGACGGAATCAGCCCCAGCATTTT,CASSSQIPGRNQPQHF
TRBV28,TRBD2,TRBJ2-7,many,TGTGCCAGCAATGAACTAGCGGGAGGGTCCTACGAGCAGTACTTC,CASNELAGGSYEQYF
TRBV29-1,.,TRBJ2-1,.,TGCAGCGCCACCCCTAAAGGTACCCTCTACAATGAGCAGTTCTTC,CSATPKGTLYNEQFF
TRBV6-5,.,TRBJ2-7,few,TGTGCCAGCAGTTACTCCTCGCCCAGTCACCTACAGTCCTACGAGCAGCACTTC,CASSYSSPSHLQSYEQHF
TRBV7-9,.,TRBJ1-1,many,TGTGCCAGCAGCTTATTGGGGGGAAGCTCTGAAGCTTTCTTT,CASSLLGGSSEAFF
TRBV7-2,TRBD1,TRBJ2-1,many,TGTGCCAGCAGCTCCAGAGGGGGCAGCCCTTACAATGAGCAGTTCTTC,CASSSRGGSPYNEQFF
TRBV29-1,.,TRBJ2-5,many,TGCAGCGGTGGATTGCGGGGCTTCCAAGAGACCCAGTACTTC,CSGGLRGFQETQYF
TRBV28,TRBD2,TRBJ2-1,many,TGTGCCAGCCAATTAGCGGGAGGTTCCTACAATGAGCAGTTCTTC,CASQLAGGSYNEQFF
TRBV12-3/TRBV12-4,.,TRBJ1-2,many,TGTGCCAGCAGTTTAAACTTCATGGGGGGGCCCGCTAACTATGGCTACACCTTC,CASSLNFMGGPANYGYTF
TRBV12-3/TRBV12-4,.,TRBJ1-6,.,TGTGCCAGCACTAGAGCAGGGTTAAGTAATTCACCCCTCCACTTT,CASTRAGLSNSPLHF
TRBV5-1,TRBD1,TRBJ2-7,few,TGCGCCAGCACCTGGGACAGCTCCTACGAGCAGTACTTC,CASTWDSSYEQYF